Listed below are T cell receptor beta chains from one sample, sequenced in a study of CD8+ T cells in alopecia areata. Sequencing used immunoSEQ multiplex PCR; TCRdb keeps in-frame clones, though not all of them. The sample lists about 15,000 clones, roughly three fifths occurring once. Sequencing input: skin. The receptors here all came from a human donor with alopecia areata. Each CDR3 is given with its conserved first and last residue. Fields, in order: clone size, D gene, CDR3 length, J gene, V gene, CDR3 DNA, CDR3 protein. The D gene is left open where the match is weak. Clone size, where shown, is once, few, many, or a class for clones that have expanded.

.,TRBD2,14,TRBJ2-7,TRBV29-1,TGCAGCGTTAAGCCGGGACTAGGTTACTACGAGCAGTACTTC,CSVKPGLGYYEQYF
.,.,12,TRBJ1-2,TRBV6-4,TGTGCCAGCAGTGAAGGGAACTATGGCTACACCTTC,CASSEGNYGYTF
.,.,16,TRBJ2-1,TRBV6-6,TGTGCCAGCAGCCTAAGGGAGCGCAGCTCCTACAATGAGCAGTTCTTC,CASSLRERSSYNEQFF
once,.,13,TRBJ2-2,TRBV5-1,TGCGCCAGCAGCTTGGACAGGTCCGGGGAGCTGTTTTTT,CASSLDRSGELFF
.,.,14,TRBJ2-4,TRBV11-3,TGTGCCAGCAGCTTAGAGGTACAGTCCAACATTCAGTACTTC,CASSLEVQSNIQYF
.,.,17,TRBJ2-1,TRBV5-4,TGTGCCAGCAGCTTCACGGAATGGGGCTCACAAAGGAATGAGCAGTTCTTC,CASSFTEWGSQRNEQFF
.,.,13,TRBJ2-5,TRBV1,TGCACCAGCAGCTTGACTAGTGCAGAGACCCAGTACTTC,CTSSLTSAETQYF
few,.,13,TRBJ1-1,TRBV7-9,TGTGCCAGCAGCTTAATGACGAACACTGAAGCTTTCTTT,CASSLMTNTEAFF
.,.,18,TRBJ2-1,TRBV13,TGTGCCAGCAGCCCCCCCAGAGACGGGAAAACCTCGGGGAGGGAGCAGTTCTTC,CASSPPRDGKTSGREQFF
.,TRBD2,16,TRBJ2-1,TRBV27,TGTGCCAGCAGAAAACTGACTAGCGGGATCTACAATGAGCAGTTCTTC,CASRKLTSGIYNEQFF
.,.,15,TRBJ1-2,TRBV6-5,TGTGCCAGCGGGGTCAGGCCGGGGGACCTCTATGGCTACACCTTC,CASGVRPGDLYGYTF
.,.,14,TRBJ1-1,TRBV19,TGTGCCAGTACCAACAGGTACAGGGACACTGAAGCTTTCTTT,CASTNRYRDTEAFF
few,TRBD1,15,TRBJ1-5,TRBV7-3,TGTGCCAGCAGCTTAGACAGGGCTGGCAATCAGCCCCAGCATTTT,CASSLDRAGNQPQHF
.,TRBD2,17,TRBJ2-7,TRBV5-1,TGCGCCAGCAGCGGAACTAGCGGGGAGGCCCTCCCCTACGAGCAGTACTTC,CASSGTSGEALPYEQYF
.,.,17,TRBJ2-4,TRBV5-1,TGCGCCAGCAGCTTGGAACAGTTAGGCAGGGCAAAAAACATTCAGTACTTC,CASSLEQLGRAKNIQYF
.,.,14,TRBJ1-4,TRBV29-1,TGCAGCGTTGCTGCATCCCCTGGGGTTGAAAAACTGTTTTTT,CSVAASPGVEKLFF
few,TRBD2,12,TRBJ2-3,TRBV28,TGTGCCAGCCTAGCGGACACAGATACGCAGTATTTT,CASLADTDTQYF
.,TRBD2,17,TRBJ2-2,TRBV27,TGTGCCAGCAGTTTATTACTCGGGACTATGAAGACCGGGGAGCTGTTTTTT,CASSLLLGTMKTGELFF
.,TRBD2,15,TRBJ2-7,TRBV14,TGTGCCAGCAGCCAAGGACTAGCGGGAGTCACCGAGCAGTACTTC,CASSQGLAGVTEQYF
.,TRBD2,15,TRBJ2-1,TRBV2,TGTGCCAGCCGACTAGCGGGGGTCTCCTACAATGAGCAGTTCTTC,CASRLAGVSYNEQFF
medium-sized,TRBD1,20,TRBJ2-5,TRBV13,TGTGCCAGCAGCCGAGCCAACTTTGGACAGGAACACAAACTACAAGAGACCCAGTACTTC,CASSRANFGQEHKLQETQYF